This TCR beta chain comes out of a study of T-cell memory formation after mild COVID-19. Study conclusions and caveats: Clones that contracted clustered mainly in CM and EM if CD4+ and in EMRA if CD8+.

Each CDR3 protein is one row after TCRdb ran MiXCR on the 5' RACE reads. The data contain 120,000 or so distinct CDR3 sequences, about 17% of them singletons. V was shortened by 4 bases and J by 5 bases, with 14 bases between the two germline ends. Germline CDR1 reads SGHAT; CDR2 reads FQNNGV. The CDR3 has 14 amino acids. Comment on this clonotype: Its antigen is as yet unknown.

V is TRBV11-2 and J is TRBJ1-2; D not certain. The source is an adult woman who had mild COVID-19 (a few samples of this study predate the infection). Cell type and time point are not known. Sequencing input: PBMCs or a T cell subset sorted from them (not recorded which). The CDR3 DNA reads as TGTGCCAGCAGCTATAACGGCTTTCGATATGGCTACACCTTC. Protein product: CASSYNGFRYGYTF.